The 21 T cell receptor beta chains below come from one sample, sequenced in a study of blood T cell repertoires in COVID-19. The repertoire was sequenced with immunoSEQ multiplex PCR; TCRdb's copy has only in-frame clones and lacks some. Of hundreds of thousands of clones listed, less than 90% are singletons. Material for sequencing was PBMCs or T cells enriched from blood (not recorded which). All receptors derive from a woman aged 45-60 years in a cohort exposed to, infected with or recovered from COVID-19 (not recorded which).

The gene calls are TRBV5-1 and TRBJ1-6, with TRBD1 matching 10 bases. The V gene's germline CDR1 is SGHRS and CDR2 YFSETQ. Trimming at V came to 5 bases and at J to 10 bases, leaving 6 bases not matched to a gene. There are 14 residues in the CDR3. DNA for the CDR3: TGCGCCAGCAGTATTGGGACAGGGGAGTCACCCCTCCACTTT. It translates to CASSIGTGESPLHF.

The chain recombines TRBV9 with TRBJ1-4; TRBD1 matches at 8 bases. Trimming removed 3 bases from V and 3 bases from J; junction bases left unmatched: 4. The V gene's germline CDR1 is SGDLS and CDR2 YYNGEE. The CDR3 has 15 residues. The CDR3 sequence: CASSAPGQANEKLFF. The CDR3 region has the DNA TGTGCCAGCAGCGCACCGGGACAGGCTAATGAAAAACTGTTTTTT.

The rearrangement joins TRBV19 to TRBJ1-2; D may be TRBD1 (6 bases). V lost 4 bases and J lost 8, with 23 bases in between. This CDR3 has 16 amino acids. In germline, CDR1 is LNHDA, CDR2 SQIVND (reference sequence). The CDR3: CASSTTTPSRGFGYTF. The CDR3 DNA reads TGTGCCAGTAGTACAACTACTCCTTCCAGGGGCTTCGGCTACACCTTC. Supplemented by reference TRBV19 and TRBJ1-2, the full variable domain reads DGGITQSPKYLFRKEGQNVTLSCEQNLNHDAMYWYRQDPGQGLRLIYYSQIVNDFQKGDIAEGYSVSREKKESFPLTVTSAQKNPTAFYLCASSTTTPSRGFGYTFGSGTRLTVV.

The DNA of the CDR3 is TGTGCCAGCAGCCTACGCGGGACCCTGAATCGCGAGACCCAGTACTTC. Encoded protein: CASSLRGTLNRETQYF. V gene TRBV6-2 or TRBV6-3 combines with J gene TRBJ2-5; weak D call: TRBD2 (6 bases). V lost 6 bases to trimming and J lost 5 bases, with 22 bases between them. Germline CDR1 MNHEY, CDR2 SVGEGT. There are 16 residues in the CDR3.

The gene calls are TRBV15 and TRBJ1-2; D ambiguous. Trimming pared 0 bases from V and 4 bases from J, leaving 6 bases between. This CDR3 is 13 amino acids long. Germline CDR1 and CDR2: LNHNV and YYDKDF (reference sequence). CDR3 sequence: CATSRDSLYGYTF. In DNA form, the CDR3 reads TGTGCCACCAGCAGAGATTCTCTCTATGGCTACACCTTC.

This clone has more than one count but fewer than ten. This chain connects TRBV10-2 to TRBJ2-5, with TRBD2 matching over 10 bases. The CDR3 sequence is 14 residues long. V dropped 0 bases and J dropped 12; count of bases not matched to a gene: 7. Per the germline V gene, CDR1 is WSHSY and CDR2 is SAAADI. The CDR3 reads CASSESRERGGEYF. CDR3 in DNA: TGCGCCAGCAGTGAGTCGCGGGAGCGGGGGGGCGAGTACTTC.

The genes are TRBV28 and TRBJ1-2, with D tentatively TRBD1 (5 bases). Germline CDR1 MDHEN, CDR2 SYDVKM. The CDR3 is 15 residues long. V was pared by 3 bases and J by 3 bases, with 14 bases between. CDR3 DNA sequence: TGTGCCAGCAGTTTGCTCGGGGGGTTGGACTATGGCTACACCTTC. Protein product: CASSLLGGLDYGYTF.

The sample holds one count of this clone. The chain recombines TRBV9 with TRBJ2-1; TRBD2 matches at 7 bases. V dropped 0 bases and J dropped 9; count of bases not matched to a gene: 9. The CDR3 extends over 15 amino acids. Germline CDR1 and CDR2: SGDLS and YYNGEE. In nucleotides, the CDR3 is TGTGCCAGCAGCGTAGTTAGACTAGCTGCAGGTGAGCAGTTCTTC. Its protein is CASSVVRLAAGEQFF. Complete variable domain (other parts from reference TRBV9 and TRBJ2-1): DSGVTQTPKHLITATGQRVTLRCSPRSGDLSVYWYQQSLDQGLQFLIQYYNGEERAKGNILERFSAQQFPDLHSELNLSSLELGDSALYFCASSVVRLAAGEQFFGPGTRLTVL.

V and J are TRBV7-8 and TRBJ1-1; TRBD1 agrees at 7 bases. The V segment lost 5 bases and the J segment 4 bases; nucleotides outside the gene matches: 1. The CDR3 totals 12 residues. In germline, CDR1 is SGHVS, CDR2 FQNEAQ. The CDR3 here is CASSDRVTEAFF. The CDR3 DNA reads as TGTGCCAGCAGCGACAGGGTCACTGAAGCTTTCTTT.

J is TRBJ1-2 and V is TRBV6-5, with 7 positions matching TRBD1. The CDR3 length is 14 residues. V gave up 6 bases and J gave up 8 bases; unmatched junction bases: 12. Germline loops: CDR1 MNHEY, CDR2 SVGAGI. The CDR3 loop is CASRPLRQGRGYTF. CDR3 coding DNA: TGTGCCAGCAGGCCCCTTAGACAGGGCCGGGGCTACACCTTC.

The J gene is TRBJ1-4, the V gene TRBV5-5; 7 positions match TRBD1. The CDR3 spans 12 residues. V gave up 0 bases and J gave up 15 bases; unmatched junction bases: 5. CDR1 SGHKS and CDR2 YYEKEE come from the germline V gene (reference sequence). The DNA of the CDR3 is TGTGCCAGCAGCTTGGTTGGACAGGACGTGTTTTTT. Protein product: CASSLVGQDVFF.

Here the CDR3 DNA reads TGTGCCAGCAAGGAGGGAACCGGGGAGCTGTTTTTT. The encoded protein is CASKEGTGELFF. The chain combines TRBV7-2 with TRBJ2-2, with D perhaps matching TRBD2 (6 bases). CDR1 SGHTA and CDR2 FQGNSA come from the germline V gene. V lost 7 bases, J lost 5 bases, and 8 bases lay in between. CDR3 length equals 12 residues.

About this clone: Other DNA sequences from this sample encode an identical CDR3 as well. CDR3 loop: CASSQGTGNGYTF. The CDR3 region has the DNA TGTGCCAGCAGCCAAGGTACAGGGAATGGCTACACCTTC. V is TRBV3-1 (or the pseudogene TRBV3-2) and J is TRBJ1-2, with D perhaps matching TRBD1 (6 bases). The V gene lost 1 base and the J gene lost 6 bases, with 9 bases spanning the gap. CDR3 length: 13 amino acids. CDR1 and CDR2 (germline): LGHDT, YNNKEL (reference sequence).

The J gene is TRBJ1-4, the V gene TRBV4-2; TRBD1 agrees at 9 bases. This CDR3 is 16 amino acids long. Losses at the gene ends were 0 bases for V and 8 bases for J; bases not matched to a gene: 7. Germline loops: CDR1 LGHNA, CDR2 YNFKEQ. In DNA form, the CDR3 reads TGTGCCAGCAGCCAAGATGGGTGGACAGGGGACGAAAAACTGTTTTTT. It specifies CASSQDGWTGDEKLFF.

V usage is TRBV2 and J usage is TRBJ2-7, with TRBD1 matching 8 bases. Trimming took 7 bases from V and 5 from J; bases not matched to a gene: 10. This CDR3 is built from 14 residues. Germline V lookup: CDR1 SNHLY, CDR2 FYNNEI. The CDR3 DNA reads as TGTGCCAGCATCTCCACAGGGGGTGACCACGAGCAGTACTTC. Its protein is CASISTGGDHEQYF.

V is TRBV24-1 and J is TRBJ1-1, with 9 bases fitting TRBD1. Trimming removed 3 bases from V and 3 bases from J; junction bases left unmatched: 4. Germline loops: CDR1 KGHDR, CDR2 SFDVKD. The CDR3 totals 15 residues. The CDR3 region is CATSDPRTGDTEAFF. CDR3 bases: TGTGCCACCAGTGATCCGCGGACAGGGGACACTGAAGCTTTCTTT.

With respect to this clone: This sample includes further DNA sequences coding for the same CDR3. V and J are TRBV3-1 (or the pseudogene TRBV3-2) and TRBJ1-2, with 7 bases identical to TRBD1. The V segment lost 5 bases and the J segment 2 bases; nucleotides outside the gene matches: 2. Germline V gene sequence: CDR1 LGHDT, CDR2 YNNKEL (reference sequence). This CDR3 region has 13 residues. The CDR3 DNA sequence: TGTGCCAGCAGCTTGGGACAGAACTATGGCTACACCTTC. Its protein product is CASSLGQNYGYTF.

This sequence joins TRBV21-1 and TRBJ1-2; TRBD1 was called by the table and not checked on the DNA. TRBV21-1 constitutes a pseudogene. The CDR3 covers 17 residues. The CDR3 loop is CASSPPRTGNTEYGYTF. The CDR3 DNA reads as TGTGCCAGCAGCCCACCTCGGACAGGGAATACAGAGTATGGCTACACCTTC.

This clone showed up just once. The rearrangement uses TRBV4-3 and TRBJ2-7; 12 nucleotides match TRBD2. Germline V gene sequence: CDR1 LGHNA, CDR2 YSLEER. The CDR3 loop spans 15 amino acids. J gave up 4 bases and V 3 bases, and 4 bases lay outside the gene matches. CDR3 region: CASSQASGGEYEQYF. Written as DNA, the CDR3 is TGCGCCAGCAGCCAGGCTAGCGGGGGGGAGTACGAGCAGTACTTC.

This clone was seen once. The chain links TRBV5-1 to TRBJ2-7, with D possibly matching TRBD1 (6 bases). CDR3 length: 18 amino acids. The V and J ends lost 4 bases and 2 bases respectively, with 25 bases between them. Germline V gene data show CDR1 as SGHRS and CDR2 as YFSETQ. Here the CDR3 reads CASSTTPPGSGETYEQYF. The CDR3 DNA sequence: TGCGCCAGCAGCACGACCCCCCCAGGATCAGGGGAAACCTACGAGCAGTACTTC.

This CDR3 is CASKTGLGAGPQHF. As DNA, the CDR3 is TGTGCCAGTAAAACAGGGTTAGGGGCTGGGCCCCAGCATTTT. The V gene is TRBV2, the J gene TRBJ1-5, with D possibly being TRBD1 (6 bases). Germline-derived CDR1 and CDR2 are SNHLY and FYNNEI. The CDR3 spans 14 residues. V was cut by 9 bases and J by 9 bases, with 21 bases left in between.